Listed below are T cell receptor beta chains from one sample, sequenced in a study of Ad26.COV2.S vaccination and SARS-CoV-2 variants. This table comes from immunoSEQ multiplex PCR, and its TCRdb copy is limited to in-frame clones, with some not included. The table records approximately 300,000 clones, about 82% of them present only once. The specimen was peripheral blood, collected in a trial of Ad26.COV2.S vaccine versus placebo. These receptors were collected from a person aged 18-60 years who received the Ad26.COV2.S COVID-19 vaccine or a placebo. Each CDR3 is given with its conserved first and last residue. A D gene is named only where the DNA matches it firmly. A row's size may be missing; if present it is once, few, many or a size class.

J gene: TRBJ2-7; clone size: NA; V gene: TRBV4-3; D gene: TRBD2; CDR3 protein: CASSQVRGAYEQYF; CDR3 DNA: TGCGCCAGCAGCCAAGTCCGGGGGGCCTACGAGCAGTACTTC
J gene: TRBJ2-3; clone size: NA; V gene: TRBV5-8; D gene: NA; CDR3 protein: CASSAGTSTVHTQYF; CDR3 DNA: TGTGCCAGCAGCGCTGGGACTTCCACGGTGCATACGCAGTATTTT
J gene: TRBJ2-1; clone size: NA; V gene: TRBV7-2; D gene: NA; CDR3 protein: CASSLAASMGGYNEQFF; CDR3 DNA: TGTGCCAGCAGTCTCGCGGCCTCTATGGGCGGGTACAATGAGCAGTTCTTC
J gene: TRBJ2-2; clone size: few; V gene: TRBV9; D gene: TRBD1; CDR3 protein: CASSVGGTDFTGELFF; CDR3 DNA: TGTGCCAGCAGCGTAGGAGGGACAGACTTCACCGGGGAGCTGTTTTTT
J gene: TRBJ1-2; clone size: NA; V gene: TRBV18; D gene: NA; CDR3 protein: CASSPPDSLYGYTF; CDR3 DNA: TGTGCCAGCTCACCCCCCGACAGCCTCTATGGCTACACCTTC
J gene: TRBJ2-3; clone size: NA; V gene: TRBV7-9; D gene: TRBD1; CDR3 protein: CASSLRQQGWGDTQYF; CDR3 DNA: TGTGCCAGCAGCTTAAGACAACAGGGGTGGGGAGATACGCAGTATTTT
J gene: TRBJ1-6; clone size: NA; V gene: TRBV7-2; D gene: TRBD1; CDR3 protein: CASSLATGANSPLHF; CDR3 DNA: TGTGCCAGCAGCTTAGCCACAGGGGCCAATTCACCCCTCCACTTT
J gene: TRBJ1-2; clone size: NA; V gene: TRBV10-3; D gene: NA; CDR3 protein: CAISPNYGYTF; CDR3 DNA: TGTGCCATCAGCCCCAACTATGGCTACACCTTC
J gene: TRBJ2-5; clone size: NA; V gene: TRBV4-3; D gene: TRBD1; CDR3 protein: CASSQGPQTGVGETQYF; CDR3 DNA: TGCGCCAGCAGCCAAGGACCTCAAACAGGGGTTGGAGAGACCCAGTACTTC
J gene: TRBJ1-1; clone size: NA; V gene: TRBV19; D gene: TRBD1; CDR3 protein: CATTRQGPRTEAFF; CDR3 DNA: TGTGCCACCACAAGACAGGGACCGCGAACTGAAGCTTTCTTT
J gene: TRBJ1-1; clone size: NA; V gene: TRBV7-3; D gene: NA; CDR3 protein: CASSLTEGAEAFF; CDR3 DNA: TGTGCCAGCAGCTTAACGGAGGGGGCTGAAGCTTTCTTT
J gene: TRBJ2-7; clone size: NA; V gene: TRBV6-2/TRBV6-3; D gene: NA; CDR3 protein: CASSYSSYQQYF; CDR3 DNA: TGTGCCAGCAGTTACTCGTCCTACCAGCAGTACTTC
J gene: TRBJ1-2; clone size: NA; V gene: TRBV12-3/TRBV12-4; D gene: NA; CDR3 protein: CASSQFPYGYTF; CDR3 DNA: TGTGCCAGTTCCCAGTTCCCCTATGGCTACACCTTC
J gene: TRBJ1-2; clone size: NA; V gene: TRBV9; D gene: NA; CDR3 protein: CASSPSTGLYGYTF; CDR3 DNA: TGTGCCAGCAGCCCAAGTACAGGGCTCTATGGCTACACCTTC
J gene: TRBJ1-1; clone size: NA; V gene: TRBV10-3; D gene: TRBD1; CDR3 protein: CAISDLDRAGLRAFF; CDR3 DNA: TGTGCCATCAGTGATTTGGACAGGGCTGGGCTGAGGGCTTTCTTT
J gene: TRBJ2-4; clone size: NA; V gene: TRBV5-6; D gene: NA; CDR3 protein: CASSPPPVLTLAKNIQYF; CDR3 DNA: TGTGCCAGCAGCCCCCCGCCGGTCCTGACATTAGCCAAAAACATTCAGTACTTC
J gene: TRBJ1-6; clone size: NA; V gene: TRBV30; D gene: NA; CDR3 protein: CAWSPGGSPLHF; CDR3 DNA: TGTGCCTGGAGTCCCGGCGGTTCACCCCTCCACTTT
J gene: TRBJ2-1; clone size: NA; V gene: TRBV5-1; D gene: TRBD2; CDR3 protein: CASSISGGAGNEQFF; CDR3 DNA: TGCGCCAGCAGCATAAGCGGGGGGGCAGGAAATGAGCAGTTCTTC
J gene: TRBJ1-1; clone size: once; V gene: TRBV10-3; D gene: NA; CDR3 protein: CAISSEENTEAFF; CDR3 DNA: TGTGCCATCAGCTCCGAAGAGAACACTGAAGCTTTCTTT
J gene: TRBJ1-2; clone size: NA; V gene: TRBV6-4; D gene: NA; CDR3 protein: CASSEGQGNYGYTF; CDR3 DNA: TGTGCCAGCAGTGAGGGTCAGGGAAACTATGGCTACACCTTC
J gene: TRBJ1-1; clone size: NA; V gene: TRBV2; D gene: NA; CDR3 protein: CASGPGQFLEAFF; CDR3 DNA: TGTGCCAGCGGACCCGGACAGTTTTTAGAAGCTTTCTTT
J gene: TRBJ2-1; clone size: NA; V gene: TRBV11-3; D gene: TRBD2; CDR3 protein: CASSLGAISGEQFF; CDR3 DNA: TGTGCCAGCAGCTTAGGCGCTATTAGCGGGGAGCAGTTCTTC
J gene: TRBJ1-2; clone size: NA; V gene: TRBV12-3/TRBV12-4; D gene: NA; CDR3 protein: CASSLRPAYGYTF; CDR3 DNA: TGTGCCAGCAGTTTAAGGCCAGCCTATGGCTACACCTTC
J gene: TRBJ2-7; clone size: NA; V gene: TRBV5-4; D gene: NA; CDR3 protein: CASSFRDSYEQYF; CDR3 DNA: TGTGCCAGCAGCTTCAGGGACTCCTACGAGCAGTACTTC
J gene: TRBJ2-4; clone size: many; V gene: TRBV7-9; D gene: NA; CDR3 protein: CASSSQGGGKNIQYF; CDR3 DNA: TGTGCCAGCAGCTCCCAGGGGGGAGGCAAAAACATTCAGTACTTC
J gene: TRBJ1-1; clone size: once; V gene: TRBV5-1; D gene: NA; CDR3 protein: CASSLGGWSTEAFF; CDR3 DNA: TGCGCCAGCAGCTTGGGGGGATGGAGCACTGAAGCTTTCTTT
J gene: TRBJ1-2; clone size: NA; V gene: TRBV5-6; D gene: NA; CDR3 protein: CASGDGAAYGYTF; CDR3 DNA: TGTGCCAGCGGGGACGGGGCGGCCTATGGCTACACCTTC
J gene: TRBJ2-3; clone size: once; V gene: TRBV7-8; D gene: NA; CDR3 protein: CAGGGGSTDTQYF; CDR3 DNA: TGTGCCGGTGGAGGGGGCAGCACAGATACGCAGTATTTT
J gene: TRBJ2-1; clone size: NA; V gene: TRBV3-1/TRBV3-2; D gene: NA; CDR3 protein: CASSQVPDSSSYNEQFF; CDR3 DNA: TGTGCCAGCAGCCAAGTCCCCGACTCCAGCTCCTACAATGAGCAGTTCTTC
J gene: TRBJ1-3; clone size: NA; V gene: TRBV5-1; D gene: NA; CDR3 protein: CASSFQGRSGNTIYF; CDR3 DNA: TGCGCCAGCAGCTTCCAGGGCCGCTCTGGAAACACCATATATTTT
J gene: TRBJ2-2; clone size: once; V gene: TRBV6-2/TRBV6-3; D gene: NA; CDR3 protein: CASSYGGENTGELFF; CDR3 DNA: TGTGCCAGCAGTTACGGCGGGGAGAACACCGGGGAGCTGTTTTTT
J gene: TRBJ2-7; clone size: NA; V gene: TRBV7-2; D gene: TRBD1; CDR3 protein: CASSRDRGSSYEQYF; CDR3 DNA: TGTGCCAGCAGCCGGGACAGGGGGAGCTCCTACGAGCAGTACTTC
J gene: TRBJ1-1; clone size: NA; V gene: TRBV5-1; D gene: TRBD1; CDR3 protein: CASSPQGGNTEAFF; CDR3 DNA: TGCGCCAGCAGCCCCCAGGGGGGAAACACTGAAGCTTTCTTT
J gene: TRBJ2-2; clone size: NA; V gene: TRBV6-5; D gene: NA; CDR3 protein: CASRLTSTGELFF; CDR3 DNA: TGTGCCAGCAGACTAACAAGCACCGGGGAGCTGTTTTTT
J gene: TRBJ1-2; clone size: NA; V gene: TRBV2; D gene: NA; CDR3 protein: CASRRDTKLNYGYTF; CDR3 DNA: TGTGCCAGCAGGAGGGACACGAAGCTTAACTATGGCTACACCTTC
J gene: TRBJ2-1; clone size: NA; V gene: TRBV4-1; D gene: NA; CDR3 protein: CASSQPTSRAYNEQFF; CDR3 DNA: TGCGCCAGCAGCCAGCCGACTTCTCGGGCCTACAATGAGCAGTTCTTC
J gene: TRBJ1-2; clone size: NA; V gene: TRBV6-5; D gene: TRBD1; CDR3 protein: CASSSTWGQGESGYTF; CDR3 DNA: TGTGCCAGCAGTTCTACTTGGGGACAGGGGGAAAGTGGCTACACCTTC
J gene: TRBJ2-7; clone size: NA; V gene: TRBV5-6; D gene: NA; CDR3 protein: CASSLGSLGWEQYF; CDR3 DNA: TGTGCCAGCAGCTTGGGGTCGTTGGGATGGGAGCAGTACTTC
J gene: TRBJ2-7; clone size: NA; V gene: TRBV20-1; D gene: NA; CDR3 protein: CSASRPGLATYEQYF; CDR3 DNA: TGCAGTGCTAGTAGGCCCGGGTTGGCGACCTACGAGCAGTACTTC
J gene: TRBJ1-4; clone size: NA; V gene: TRBV18; D gene: NA; CDR3 protein: CASSPPWGRDEKLFF; CDR3 DNA: TGTGCCAGCTCACCTCCTTGGGGGCGAGATGAAAAACTGTTTTTT
J gene: TRBJ2-1; clone size: NA; V gene: TRBV20-1; D gene: TRBD2; CDR3 protein: CSASIRGGVGDEQFF; CDR3 DNA: TGCAGTGCTAGTATACGGGGGGGCGTCGGGGATGAGCAGTTCTTC
J gene: TRBJ1-1; clone size: NA; V gene: TRBV30; D gene: TRBD1; CDR3 protein: CAWSRTGGRLEAFF; CDR3 DNA: TGTGCCTGGAGTCGGACAGGGGGCCGGCTTGAAGCTTTCTTT
J gene: TRBJ1-2; clone size: NA; V gene: TRBV6-7; D gene: NA; CDR3 protein: CASSYRTRGYTF; CDR3 DNA: TGTGCCAGCAGTTACCGTACGAGGGGCTACACCTTC
J gene: TRBJ1-1; clone size: NA; V gene: TRBV7-2; D gene: NA; CDR3 protein: CASSLDWGNTEAFF; CDR3 DNA: TGTGCCAGCAGCTTAGATTGGGGGAACACTGAAGCTTTCTTT
J gene: TRBJ1-5; clone size: NA; V gene: TRBV2; D gene: NA; CDR3 protein: CASSKERDHQPQHF; CDR3 DNA: TGTGCCAGCAGTAAGGAGAGGGACCATCAGCCCCAGCATTTT
J gene: TRBJ1-2; clone size: once; V gene: TRBV9; D gene: NA; CDR3 protein: CASSVGFGGSYGYTF; CDR3 DNA: TGTGCCAGCAGCGTAGGTTTCGGGGGTTCCTATGGCTACACCTTC
J gene: TRBJ1-2; clone size: many; V gene: TRBV6-1; D gene: NA; CDR3 protein: CASSEGSDRVGPPGYTF; CDR3 DNA: TGTGCCAGCAGTGAAGGTAGTGATAGGGTTGGACCTCCTGGCTACACCTTC
J gene: TRBJ1-1; clone size: NA; V gene: TRBV4-1; D gene: TRBD1; CDR3 protein: CASSHLQGANTEAFF; CDR3 DNA: TGCGCCAGCAGCCACCTACAGGGGGCAAACACTGAAGCTTTCTTT
J gene: TRBJ2-3; clone size: NA; V gene: TRBV25-1; D gene: NA; CDR3 protein: CASRGVTDTQYF; CDR3 DNA: TGTGCCAGCAGAGGGGTCACAGATACGCAGTATTTT
J gene: TRBJ1-2; clone size: few; V gene: TRBV5-1; D gene: NA; CDR3 protein: CASSTDLYGYTF; CDR3 DNA: TGCGCCAGCAGCACCGACCTCTATGGCTACACCTTC
J gene: TRBJ2-3; clone size: NA; V gene: TRBV7-9; D gene: NA; CDR3 protein: CASSLGGAADTQYF; CDR3 DNA: TGTGCCAGCAGCTTAGGAGGGGCAGCAGATACGCAGTATTTT
J gene: TRBJ1-1; clone size: NA; V gene: TRBV7-2; D gene: NA; CDR3 protein: CASSSRGPPNTEAFF; CDR3 DNA: TGTGCCAGCAGCTCAAGAGGGCCGCCGAACACTGAAGCTTTCTTT
J gene: TRBJ1-1; clone size: NA; V gene: TRBV27; D gene: TRBD1; CDR3 protein: CASSSPKGQGDEAFF; CDR3 DNA: TGTGCCAGCAGTTCACCGAAGGGACAGGGGGATGAAGCTTTCTTT